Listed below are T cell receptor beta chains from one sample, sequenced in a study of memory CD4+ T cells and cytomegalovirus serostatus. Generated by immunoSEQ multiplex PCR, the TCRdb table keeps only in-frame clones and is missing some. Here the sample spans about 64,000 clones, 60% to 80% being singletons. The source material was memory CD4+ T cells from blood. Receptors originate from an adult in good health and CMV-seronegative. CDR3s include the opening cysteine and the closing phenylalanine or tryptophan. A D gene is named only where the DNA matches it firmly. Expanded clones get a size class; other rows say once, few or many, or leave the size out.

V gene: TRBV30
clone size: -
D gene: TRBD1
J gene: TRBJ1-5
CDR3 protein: CAWSKGGGAGQPQHF
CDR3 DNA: TGTGCCTGGAGTAAAGGAGGGGGCGCCGGTCAGCCCCAGCATTTT

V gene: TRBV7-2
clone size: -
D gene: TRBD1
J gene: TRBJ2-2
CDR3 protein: CASSNRQGPSTGELFF
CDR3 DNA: TGTGCCAGCAGCAATCGACAGGGGCCGAGCACCGGGGAGCTGTTTTTT

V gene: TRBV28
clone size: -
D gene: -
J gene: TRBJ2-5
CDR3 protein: CASSLREIQETQYF
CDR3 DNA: TGTGCCAGCAGTTTACGAGAGATACAAGAGACCCAGTACTTC

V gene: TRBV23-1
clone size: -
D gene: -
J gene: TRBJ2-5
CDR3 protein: CASSRPETQYF
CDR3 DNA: TGCGCCAGCAGCCGACCCGAGACCCAGTACTTC

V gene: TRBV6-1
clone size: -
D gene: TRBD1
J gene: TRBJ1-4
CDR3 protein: CASSPTRGINEKLFF
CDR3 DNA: TGTGCCAGCAGTCCAACCAGGGGGATTAATGAAAAACTGTTTTTT

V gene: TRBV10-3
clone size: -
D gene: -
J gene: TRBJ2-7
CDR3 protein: CAINKQGNEQYF
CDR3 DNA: TGTGCCATCAACAAACAGGGAAACGAGCAGTACTTC

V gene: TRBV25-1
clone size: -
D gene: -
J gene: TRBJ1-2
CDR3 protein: CASSESNYGYTF
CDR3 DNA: TGTGCCAGCAGTGAGTCCAACTATGGCTACACCTTC

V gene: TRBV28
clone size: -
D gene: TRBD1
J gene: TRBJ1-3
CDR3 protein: CASSHNGGTGGNTIYF
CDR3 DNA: TGTGCCAGCAGCCATAATGGGGGGACAGGGGGCAACACCATATATTTT

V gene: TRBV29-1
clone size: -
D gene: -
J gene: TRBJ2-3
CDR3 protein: CSVTGTGTDTQYF
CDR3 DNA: TGCAGCGTGACCGGGACGGGCACAGATACGCAGTATTTT

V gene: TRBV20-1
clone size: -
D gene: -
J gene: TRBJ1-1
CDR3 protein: CSAPLGGHF
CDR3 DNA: TGCAGTGCCCCCCTCGGGGGCCACTTT

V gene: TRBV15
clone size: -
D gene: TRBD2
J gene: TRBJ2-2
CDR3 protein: CATSRDGLAGRSGELFF
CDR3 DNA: TGTGCCACCAGCAGAGATGGTCTAGCGGGGAGGTCCGGGGAGCTGTTTTTT

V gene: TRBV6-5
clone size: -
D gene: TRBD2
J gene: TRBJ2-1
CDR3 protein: CASSPSGRTHNEQFF
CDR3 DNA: TGTGCCAGCAGTCCCAGCGGGAGAACACACAATGAGCAGTTCTTC

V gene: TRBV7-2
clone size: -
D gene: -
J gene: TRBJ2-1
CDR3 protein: CASSLLNEQFF
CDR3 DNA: TGTGCCAGCAGCTTATTAAATGAGCAGTTCTTC

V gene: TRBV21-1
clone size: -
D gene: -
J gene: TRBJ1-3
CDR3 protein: CASTPVLPGNTIYF
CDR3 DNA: TGTGCCAGCACCCCGGTCCTCCCTGGAAACACCATATATTTT

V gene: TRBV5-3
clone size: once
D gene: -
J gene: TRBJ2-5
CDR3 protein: CARSLSGADLDLQETQYF
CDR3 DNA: TGTGCCAGAAGCTTAAGTGGGGCAGACCTGGACCTACAAGAGACCCAGTACTTC

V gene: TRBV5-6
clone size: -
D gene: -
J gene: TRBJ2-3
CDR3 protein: CASSLGGVTDTQYF
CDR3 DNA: TGTGCCAGCAGCTTGGGGGGAGTCACAGATACGCAGTATTTT

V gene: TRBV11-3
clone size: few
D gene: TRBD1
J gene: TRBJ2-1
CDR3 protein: CASSRGGHGQFF
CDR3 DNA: TGTGCCAGCAGCCGAGGGGGCCACGGGCAGTTCTTC

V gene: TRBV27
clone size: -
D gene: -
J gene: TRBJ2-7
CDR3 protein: CASSLSGIAHYEQYF
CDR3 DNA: TGTGCCAGCAGTTTATCGGGCATAGCGCACTACGAGCAGTACTTC

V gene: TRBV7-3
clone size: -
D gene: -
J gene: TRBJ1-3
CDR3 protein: CASSPGPTTSGNTIYF
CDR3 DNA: TGTGCCAGCAGCCCTGGGCCCACGACCTCTGGAAACACCATATATTTT

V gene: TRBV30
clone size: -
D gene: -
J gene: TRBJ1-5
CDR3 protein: CAWSVRSNQPQHF
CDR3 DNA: TGTGCCTGGAGTGTACGTAGCAATCAGCCCCAGCATTTT

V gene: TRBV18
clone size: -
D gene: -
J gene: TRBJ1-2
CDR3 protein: CASSGLTVDYGYTF
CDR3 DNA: TGTGCCAGCTCCGGGCTAACAGTGGACTATGGCTACACCTTC

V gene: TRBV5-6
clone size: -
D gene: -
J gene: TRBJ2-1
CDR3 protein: CASSIGRTTYNEQFF
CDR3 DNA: TGTGCCAGCAGCATCGGACGGACTACCTACAATGAGCAGTTCTTC

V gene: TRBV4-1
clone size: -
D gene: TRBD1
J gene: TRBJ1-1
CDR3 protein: CASSQEIRGPRNTEAFF
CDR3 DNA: TGCGCCAGCAGCCAAGAAATCAGGGGGCCCAGGAACACTGAAGCTTTCTTT

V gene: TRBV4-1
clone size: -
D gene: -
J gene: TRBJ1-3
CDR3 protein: CASSQEGGYTIYF
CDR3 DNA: TGCGCCAGCAGCCAAGAAGGGGGGTACACCATATATTTT

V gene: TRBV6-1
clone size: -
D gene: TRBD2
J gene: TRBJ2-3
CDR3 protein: CASRVTSGEDTQYF
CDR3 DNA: TGTGCCAGCAGGGTGACTAGCGGGGAGGATACGCAGTATTTT

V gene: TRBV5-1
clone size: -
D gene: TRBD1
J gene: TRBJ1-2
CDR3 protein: CASSLDSLGQGAWGYTF
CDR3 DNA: TGCGCCAGCAGCTTGGATTCGTTGGGACAGGGGGCTTGGGGCTACACCTTC

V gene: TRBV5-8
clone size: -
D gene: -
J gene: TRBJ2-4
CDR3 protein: CASSFGEFEVIQYF
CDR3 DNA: TGTGCCAGCAGCTTCGGGGAATTCGAGGTCATTCAGTACTTC

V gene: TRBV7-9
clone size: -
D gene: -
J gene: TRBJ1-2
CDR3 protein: CASSPDTGTKGYGYTF
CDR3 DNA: TGTGCCAGCAGTCCCGATACAGGGACGAAGGGCTATGGCTACACCTTC

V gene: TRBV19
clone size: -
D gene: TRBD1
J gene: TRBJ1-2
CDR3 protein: CASSPGAPGQGNGYTF
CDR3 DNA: TGTGCCAGTAGTCCGGGGGCTCCGGGACAGGGTAATGGCTACACCTTC